The next 25 T cell receptor beta chains were all read from a single sample in a study of regulatory T cells in long-lasting Graves disease. According to the study, TCR beta libraries were built with iRepertoire HTBI primers and CDR3-region Arm-PCR. In TCRdb, the multiplex PCR reads were re-called with MiXCR into one record per CDR3 protein. The sample comprises around 500,000 distinct CDR3 sequences, around 21% of which are singletons, and 7% to 9.5% rests with the top ten. Time point reported: persistent/refractory GD, antithyroid drugs over 5 years with positive TRAb. Extracted PBMC RNA gave rise to the TCR library. Sequencing was performed on peripheral blood mononuclear cells (PBMCs), taken when the disease was refractory, from a patient treated with antithyroid drugs. These receptors were taken from a female donor with Graves disease.

The gene calls are TRBV6-5 and TRBJ2-1, with TRBD1 as a possible D gene (6 bases). Germline CDR1 reads MNHEY; CDR2 reads SVGAGI. The V and J ends lost 2 bases and 7 bases respectively, with 18 bases between them. This CDR3 spans 16 amino acids. Here the CDR3 reads CASSYQEWGRLNEQFF. The CDR3 DNA is TGTGCCAGCAGTTACCAGGAGTGGGGGCGGTTAAATGAGCAGTTCTTC.

This clonotype has at least ten counts. The CDR3 region is CASSTSMDRAYEQYF. CDR3 nucleotide sequence: TGTGCCAGCAGCACCTCCATGGACAGGGCCTACGAGCAGTACTTC. V gene TRBV6-1 combines with J gene TRBJ2-7; TRBD1 matches at 8 bases. The germline V gene encodes CDR1 MNHNS and CDR2 SASEGT. Trimming cost V 6 bases and J 2 bases; bases outside gene matches: 9. The CDR3 has 15 residues.

This clonotype was seen many times. This rearrangement joins TRBV24-1 to TRBJ1-2; no firm D call. CDR1 KGHDR and CDR2 SFDVKD come from the germline V gene. This CDR3 comprises 14 residues. Trimming took off 4 bases at V and 4 bases at J, with 12 bases between the two ends. For the CDR3, the DNA is TGTGCCACCAGTGACCCGACGTTCCCCTATGGCTACACCTTC. Translation: CATSDPTFPYGYTF.

The sample holds many counts of this clonotype. The chain has TRBV7-9 and TRBJ2-7; TRBD2 aligns across 10 bases. CDR3 size: 15 residues. V shed 4 bases, J shed 5 bases, and the junction held 8 bases outside the gene matches. CDR1 is SEHNR, CDR2 FQNEAQ, per germline (reference sequence). The CDR3 region has the DNA TGTGCCAGCAGCTCACGAGCTAGCGGGAGCGACGAGCAGTACTTC. Translating gives CASSSRASGSDEQYF. Drawing the rest from reference TRBV7-9 and TRBJ2-7, the complete variable domain is DTGVSQNPRHKITKRGQNVTFRCDPISEHNRLYWYRQTLGQGPEFLTYFQNEAQLEKSRLLSDRFSAERPKGSFSTLEIQRTEQGDSAMYLCASSSRASGSDEQYFGPGTRLTVT.

This clonotype was counted at least ten times. The chain links TRBV2 to TRBJ2-7; tentatively, D is TRBD2 (6 bases). The V and J ends lost 1 base and 0 bases respectively, with 10 bases between them. The CDR3 is 15 amino acids. Germline assignment: CDR1 SNHLY and CDR2 FYNNEI. CDR3 nucleotide sequence: TGTGCCAGCAGTGAAGGCGGGACCTCCTCCTACGAGCAGTACTTC. Its translation is CASSEGGTSSYEQYF.

There are many counts of this clonotype. The V and J genes are TRBV7-2 and TRBJ2-2; 13 bases map to TRBD2. V lost 5 bases and J lost 7; bases outside the gene matches: 7. CDR1 SGHTA and CDR2 FQGNSA come from the germline V gene. The CDR3 is 16 amino acids. CDR3 in amino acids: CASSETSGRAIGELFF. The CDR3 DNA is TGTGCCAGCAGCGAAACTAGCGGGAGGGCCATCGGGGAGCTGTTTTTT.

In its sample, this clonotype was seen many times. The CDR3 nucleotides read TGTGCCAGCAAAACAGGGGGCCGCCTGGAAAAACTGTTTTTT. Amino acid sequence: CASKTGGRLEKLFF. The chain recombines TRBV6-1 with TRBJ1-4; TRBD1 aligns across 9 bases. V shed 7 bases, J shed 8 bases, and the junction held 8 bases outside the gene matches. Looked up from germline, CDR1 is MNHNS and CDR2 is SASEGT. This CDR3 spans 14 amino acids.

This clonotype was detected many times. The chain has TRBV3-1 and TRBJ2-5; D might be TRBD1 or TRBD2, each matching 5 bases. The CDR3 is 16 amino acids. In germline, CDR1 is LGHDT, CDR2 YNNKEL (reference sequence). Deletions cut 3 bases from V and 2 bases from J, with 16 bases between. CDR3 sequence reads: CASSHPWDGEQETQYF. The CDR3 DNA is TGTGCCAGCAGCCATCCCTGGGACGGGGAACAAGAGACCCAGTACTTC.

This clonotype was recorded at least ten times. The rearrangement uses TRBV12-3 or TRBV12-4 and TRBJ2-7, with 7 bases fitting TRBD1. The V segment lost 4 bases and the J segment 2 bases; nucleotides outside the gene matches: 5. The CDR3 has 14 residues. CDR3 DNA: TGTGCCAGCAGTTACAGACAGGGAACCTACGAGCAGTACTTC. Protein: CASSYRQGTYEQYF.

This clonotype showed up just a few times. The V and J genes are TRBV27 and TRBJ2-7; D unresolved. CDR3 length: 13 amino acids. V lost 6 bases to trimming and J lost 5 bases, with 14 bases between them. Germline V CDR1 and CDR2: MNHEY, SMNVEV (reference sequence). CDR3 nucleotide sequence: TGTGCCAGCAGGGTAGTAGGCATCGACGAGCAGTACTTC. Protein: CASRVVGIDEQYF.

This clonotype has just a few counts. V usage is TRBV6-1 and J usage is TRBJ2-6, with D hard to call. Per germline, CDR1 MNHNS and CDR2 SASEGT. This CDR3 has 16 amino acids. The ends were cut back, 6 bases at V and 4 bases at J, with 16 bases in the middle. The CDR3 nucleotides read TGTGCCAGCAGACTAATGACCCCAAGGGGGGCCAACGTCCTGACTTTC. This sequence encodes CASRLMTPRGANVLTF.

Ten or more counts support this clonotype. The chain carries TRBV18 and TRBJ1-2; TRBD1 matches 7 bases. The CDR3 runs 14 residues. V gave up 8 bases and J gave up 4 bases; unmatched junction bases: 10. Germline CDR1 and CDR2: KGHSH and LQKENI. The CDR3 coding sequence is TGTGCCAGCAGTCCATCGGCAGGGGGCTATGGCTACACCTTC. This codes for CASSPSAGGYGYTF.

This clonotype was counted many times. J is TRBJ2-7 and V is TRBV27, with 9 bases matching TRBD2. With 2 bases clipped from V and 7 bases from J, the junction kept 6 bases outside the gene matches. This CDR3 has 14 residues. The germline V gene encodes CDR1 MNHEY and CDR2 SMNVEV (reference sequence). The CDR3 reads CASSLVAGVKEQYF. The CDR3 region has the DNA TGTGCCAGCAGTTTAGTAGCGGGAGTAAAAGAGCAGTACTTC.

This clonotype was detected only a few times. The rearrangement uses TRBV20-1 and TRBJ2-7; perhaps TRBD1 as D (6 bases). The CDR3 sequence is 13 residues long. The V end lost 0 bases, the J end lost 1 base, and 7 bases lay between the germline ends. The germline CDR1 and CDR2 sequences are DFQATT and SNEGSKA (reference sequence). The CDR3, as DNA: TGCAGTGCTAGAGAACAGGGATCCTACGAGCAGTACTTC. Its protein product is CSAREQGSYEQYF.

At least ten counts were recorded for this clonotype. This CDR3 reads CASSLKSGMNTEAFF. CDR3 in DNA: TGTGCCAGCAGTTTAAAAAGTGGCATGAACACTGAAGCTTTCTTT. The rearrangement links TRBV12-3 or TRBV12-4 to TRBJ1-1; D gene uncertain. V lost 2 bases and J lost 0, with 10 bases in between. The length of the CDR3 is 15 residues.

This clonotype was recorded many times. The V and J genes are TRBV7-3 and TRBJ2-7; TRBD1 matches 7 bases. V was clipped by 2 bases and J by 0 bases; unmatched bases: 4. CDR3 length equals 15 residues. Germline V gene data show CDR1 as SGHTA and CDR2 as FQGTGA. CDR3 protein: CASSLFPGGSYEQYF. CDR3 nucleotide sequence: TGTGCCAGCAGCTTATTTCCAGGGGGCTCCTACGAGCAGTACTTC.

In this sample, this clonotype turned up many times. The chain joins TRBV12-3 or TRBV12-4 to TRBJ1-6; the match to TRBD1 covers 7 bases. The CDR3 consists of 13 residues. V lost 6 bases to trimming and J lost 7 bases; unmatched junction nucleotides: 3. CDR3: CASRQGVNSPLHF. CDR3 DNA: TGTGCCAGCAGGCAGGGGGTCAATTCACCCCTCCACTTT.

V is TRBV19 and J is TRBJ1-5, with 7 bases lining up with TRBD1. From germline, CDR1 is LNHDA and CDR2 SQIVND (reference sequence). V lost 3 bases and J lost 4; bases outside the gene matches: 12. The CDR3 covers 17 residues. In nucleotides, the CDR3 is TGTGCCAGTAGTATTCTCCTTGTGTCAGGGGGAAATCAGCCCCAGCATTTT. This encodes CASSILLVSGGNQPQHF.

This clonotype appeared a few times. One end of the junction is discordant with germline, which a read error may explain. The V gene is TRBV25-1, the J gene TRBJ2-4; D is ambiguous. Germline-derived CDR1 and CDR2 are MGHDK and SYGVNS. The length of the CDR3 is 11 residues. The CDR3 coding sequence is TGTGCCAGCAGTGACGGACCATATAGGGACTTC. Amino acids: CASSDGPYRDF. Using reference TRBV25-1 and TRBJ2-4 for the parts outside the CDR3, the full variable domain is EADIYQTPRYLVIGTGKKITLECSQTMGHDKMYWYQQDPGMELHLIHYSYGVNSTEKGDLSSESTVSRIRTEHFPLTLESARPSHTSQYLCASSDGPYRDFGAGTRLSVL.

This clonotype was seen only a few times. Just one base apart from a much larger clone, this may be a read error. The chain joins TRBV6-1 to TRBJ2-5; maybe TRBD2 (5 bases). Trimming took 8 bases from V and 5 from J, leaving 15 bases between them. This CDR3 is built from 13 residues. Germline V CDR1 and CDR2: MNHNS, SASEGT. The CDR3 DNA is TGTGCCAGCCGCAGAAGGGAGTCGGAGACCCAGTACTTC. It yields the protein CASRRRESETQYF.

V usage is TRBV7-9 and J usage is TRBJ2-3; D possibly corresponds to TRBD2 (6 bases). Deletions cut 2 bases from V and 6 bases from J, with 15 bases between. Germline CDR1 is SEHNR and CDR2 is FQNEAQ (reference sequence). This CDR3 is built from 15 residues. Here the CDR3 reads CASSLWELGRDTQYF. The CDR3 coding sequence is TGTGCCAGCAGCTTATGGGAGCTTGGGAGGGATACGCAGTATTTT.

The CDR3, as DNA: TGCGCCAGCAGCCCCTTACTTGGGCCAGGCACGCAGTATTTT. It codes for CASSPLLGPGTQYF. The rearrangement joins TRBV4-1 to TRBJ2-3; D ambiguous. Germline CDR1 and CDR2: MGHRA and YSYEKL. V was trimmed by 4 bases and J by 9 bases, leaving 17 bases between them. The CDR3 has 14 residues.

The rearrangement uses TRBV27 and TRBJ1-6; the D is unclear. The germline gives CDR1 MNHEY, CDR2 SMNVEV (reference sequence). The V end lost 6 bases, the J end lost 6 bases, and 15 bases lay between the germline ends. This CDR3 is 15 amino acids long. CDR3 in DNA: TGTGCCAGCAGCCCCAGGACCGGCTTTAATTCACCCCTCCACTTT. It specifies CASSPRTGFNSPLHF.

This clonotype appeared a few times. This chain joins TRBV7-9 and TRBJ1-2; 7 bases fit TRBD1. V shed 1 base, J shed 0 bases, and the junction held 2 bases outside the gene matches. The CDR3 extends over 15 amino acids. Germline assignment: CDR1 SEHNR and CDR2 FQNEAQ (reference sequence). The CDR3 is CASSLGTGTNYGYTF. CDR3 nucleotides: TGTGCCAGCAGCTTAGGGACAGGTACTAACTATGGCTACACCTTC. Full variable domain (outside the CDR3, taken from reference TRBV7-9 and TRBJ1-2): DTGVSQNPRHKITKRGQNVTFRCDPISEHNRLYWYRQTLGQGPEFLTYFQNEAQLEKSRLLSDRFSAERPKGSFSTLEIQRTEQGDSAMYLCASSLGTGTNYGYTFGSGTRLTVV.

J is TRBJ1-1 and V is TRBV20-1; weak D call: TRBD1 (6 bases). Trimming took off 6 bases at V and 13 bases at J, with 21 bases between the two ends. Germline values: CDR1 DFQATT, CDR2 SNEGSKA (reference sequence). The CDR3 sequence is 12 residues long. The CDR3 region has the DNA TGCAGTGCGCTCGGGTCGACAGGCTATAGTTTCTTT. This translates into CSALGSTGYSFF.